This T cell receptor beta chain originates from a study of regulatory and conventional T cells in RAG deficiency. Remarks on this clone: Its antigen remains unknown.

Conventional CD4+ T cells were sorted from blood as CD25-low CD127-high cells. Overall study findings and caveats: Patient subsets had shorter CDR3s; Omenn Treg-Tconv overlap exceeded 80%. RAG-deficient patients showed markedly lower Shannon entropy and higher Simpson indices than control T-cell subsets. Other subsets showed around 9.4-fold reductions, but Treg unique TCR beta sequences fell 95 to 100-fold in these patients.

The protocol was immunoSEQ multiplex PCR, while the TCRdb copy is restricted to in-frame clones and leaves out a portion. The sample yields about 46,000 clones, 75% to 90% seen once. V shed 4 bases and J shed 7 bases, with 16 bases lying between them. The CDR3 is 15 residues long. CDR1 and CDR2 from the germline V gene are SEHNR and FQNEAQ (reference sequence). These data are also associated with another study on regulatory T cells. As that report states: The PCR used 52 TRBV and 13 TRBJ primers.

The receptor was isolated from a human donor in good health. The sequencing sample was made of CD4+ effector T cells sorted from blood. The chain links TRBV7-9 to TRBJ1-4; possibly TRBD1 for D (6 bases). CDR3 amino acids: CASSSGYREGEKLFF. CDR3 nucleotide sequence: TGTGCCAGCAGCTCAGGATACAGGGAAGGTGAAAAACTGTTTTTT.